Listed below are T cell receptor beta chains from one sample, sequenced in a study of regulatory T cells in long-lasting Graves disease. Using its own MiXCR run on the multiplex PCR reads, TCRdb lists one record per CDR3 protein. Counted here are about 460,000 distinct CDR3 sequences, roughly 23% occurring once; the ten biggest clones make up about an eighth. Material: peripheral blood mononuclear cells (PBMCs), obtained when the disease was refractory, from a patient treated with antithyroid drugs. All receptors come from a female donor with Graves disease. Each CDR3 is given with its conserved first and last residue. A D gene is named only where the DNA matches it firmly. Expanded clones get a size class; other rows say once, few or many, or leave the size out.

J | V | size | D | CDR3 | DNA
TRBJ2-1 | TRBV12-3/TRBV12-4 | . | . | CASSPHRQPNEQFF | TGTGCCAGCAGCCCCCACCGACAGCCCAATGAGCAGTTCTTC
TRBJ2-1 | TRBV12-3/TRBV12-4 | few | TRBD2 | CASSYQRLLAGDYNEQFF | TGTGCCAGCAGCTATCAAAGACTACTAGCGGGAGATTACAATGAGCAGTTCTTC
TRBJ2-2 | TRBV6-1 | few | . | CASRDSATGELFF | TGTGCCAGCAGGGACTCCGCCACCGGGGAGCTGTTTTTT
TRBJ2-5 | TRBV6-2/TRBV6-3 | . | TRBD2 | CASKAGGLAEPQETQYF | TGTGCCAGCAAGGCCGGAGGACTAGCGGAACCGCAAGAGACCCAGTACTTC
TRBJ1-1 | TRBV5-1 | . | . | CASSFEARTEASF | TGCGCCAGCAGCTTCGAGGCCCGCACTGAAGCTTCCTTT
TRBJ1-6 | TRBV20-1 | . | TRBD1 | CSATLGDSGSPLHF | TGCAGTGCTACTCTCGGGGACAGTGGTTCACCCCTCCACTTT
TRBJ2-1 | TRBV7-2 | . | . | CASLQGGASYNEQFF | TGTGCCAGCCTTCAGGGGGGGGCCTCCTACAATGAGCAGTTCTTC
TRBJ2-7 | TRBV20-1 | . | . | CSARVRDTTYEQYF | TGCAGTGCTAGAGTTAGGGACACTACCTACGAGCAGTACTTC
TRBJ2-2 | TRBV5-6 | few | TRBD1 | CASSPWDRPNTGELFF | TGTGCCAGCAGCCCCTGGGACAGGCCGAACACCGGGGAGCTGTTTTTT
TRBJ1-1 | TRBV20-1 | . | . | CSAPKFRSDTEAFF | TGCAGTGCTCCCAAGTTCCGGAGCGACACTGAAGCTTTCTTT
TRBJ2-1 | TRBV6-1 | . | . | CASSEVGTSKFF | TGTGCCAGCAGTGAAGTGGGGACATCAAAGTTCTTC
TRBJ2-5 | TRBV7-9 | many | . | CASSGTDSQSETQYF | TGTGCCAGCAGTGGGACGGATAGTCAATCGGAGACCCAGTACTTC
TRBJ2-5 | TRBV28 | many | TRBD1 | CASRRQGRETQYF | TGTGCCAGCAGGCGACAGGGGAGGGAGACCCAGTACTTC
TRBJ2-7 | TRBV7-2 | many | . | CASSLGPPEAYEQYF | TGTGCCAGCAGCTTGGGACCCCCGGAGGCGTACGAGCAGTACTTC
TRBJ2-5 | TRBV20-1 | many | TRBD2 | CSAVAGEPPVGTQYF | TGCAGTGCCGTAGCGGGAGAGCCGCCGGTGGGGACCCAGTACTTC
TRBJ1-1 | TRBV28 | many | . | CASSLWFQGALTLDTEAFF | TGTGCCAGCAGTTTATGGTTCCAGGGAGCCTTAACGCTGGACACTGAAGCTTTCTTT
TRBJ1-5 | TRBV19 | few | TRBD1 | CASKEDRGLDQPQHF | TGTGCCAGTAAGGAGGACAGGGGGCTGGATCAGCCCCAGCATTTT
TRBJ2-5 | TRBV6-1 | many | . | CASRRSGTRETQYF | TGTGCCAGCAGAAGATCCGGGACAAGGGAGACCCAGTACTTC